These 24 T cell receptor beta chains share one sample of origin, sequenced in a study of regulatory T cells in long-lasting Graves disease. Described time point: newly diagnosed GD, antithyroid drugs for less than 3 months. After RNA was extracted from PBMCs, the TCR library was made from it. Combining iRepertoire HTBI primers with Arm-PCR of CDR3 regions, the authors built TCR beta libraries. TCRdb processed the multiplex PCR reads anew with MiXCR; each CDR3 protein has one entry. The sample has about 440,000 distinct CDR3 sequences, just under 15% seen once. The data also belong to a second study, concerning T cells in Graves' hyperthyroidism and ophthalmopathy.

The sample here was peripheral blood mononuclear cells (PBMCs), taken at new diagnosis, from a patient treated with antithyroid drugs. All receptors derive from a woman younger than 45 with Graves disease.

In this sample, this clonotype turned up many times. CDR3 amino acids: CASSPSLGEKLFF. The CDR3 nucleotides are TGTGCCAGCTCACCAAGTTTGGGCGAAAAACTGTTTTTT. This rearrangement joins TRBV18 to TRBJ1-4, with D unclear. The V end was cut by 2 bases, the J end by 8 bases, with 9 bases between. Germline lookup yields CDR1 KGHSH and CDR2 LQKENI. This CDR3 spans 13 amino acids.

This clonotype has at least ten counts. J is TRBJ2-3 and V is TRBV2; 11 bases agree with TRBD2. CDR3 length: 17 amino acids. From germline, CDR1 is SNHLY and CDR2 FYNNEI. Losses at the gene ends were 8 bases for V and 0 bases for J; bases not matched to a gene: 10. The CDR3 protein is CASPQASGRSSTDTQYF. Written as DNA, the CDR3 is TGTGCCAGCCCGCAGGCTAGCGGGAGGTCCAGCACAGATACGCAGTATTTT.

A few counts support this clonotype. This chain links TRBV6-4 with TRBJ1-5, with 9 nucleotides matching TRBD1. Trimming cost V 3 bases and J 0 bases; bases outside gene matches: 6. The CDR3 extends over 17 amino acids. Germline values: CDR1 MRHNA, CDR2 SNTAGT. CDR3 region: CASSENRGLYSNQPQHF. The CDR3 coding sequence is TGTGCCAGCAGTGAAAACAGGGGGCTCTATAGCAATCAGCCCCAGCATTTT.

The chain is built from TRBV6-4 and TRBJ2-3, with D unresolved. CDR1 MRHNA and CDR2 SNTAGT come from the germline V gene. The CDR3 has 14 amino acids. V was pared by 7 bases and J by 2 bases, with 13 bases between. The CDR3 DNA sequence: TGTGCCAGCAAACAAACGACTCTCACAGATACGCAGTATTTT. Translation gives CASKQTTLTDTQYF.

This clonotype was observed a few times. This chain uses TRBV6-2 or TRBV6-3 with TRBJ2-5, with TRBD1 identical over 7 bases. Germline CDR1 reads MNHEY; CDR2 reads SVGEGT. V shed 5 bases and J 2 bases; nucleotides not matched to a gene: 14. CDR3 length: 17 residues. The CDR3 bases are TGTGCCAGCAGTCCACCGCCCCGGACAGGAAAACAAGAGACCCAGTACTTC. Amino acids: CASSPPPRTGKQETQYF.

This clonotype has only a few counts. The genes are TRBV7-3 and TRBJ2-2, with 8 bases aligning to TRBD1. Losses at the gene ends were 1 base for V and 2 bases for J; bases not matched to a gene: 6. The CDR3 sequence is 17 residues long. Germline values: CDR1 SGHTA, CDR2 FQGTGA. The CDR3 region has the DNA TGTGCCAGCAGCTTAAATTCAGGGGGCGATAACACCGGGGAGCTGTTTTTT. It encodes CASSLNSGGDNTGELFF.

This clonotype was detected many times. The gene calls are TRBV28 and TRBJ1-5; 7 bases match TRBD1. V shed 6 bases, J shed 6 bases, and the junction held 8 bases outside the gene matches. The CDR3 contains 14 residues. Germline CDR1 MDHEN, CDR2 SYDVKM. CDR3 DNA sequence: TGTGCCAGCAGACCAGGGGGTCGGATTCAGCCCCAGCATTTT. It is translated as CASRPGGRIQPQHF.

The sample holds many counts of this clonotype. The chain links TRBV6-1 to TRBJ2-7, with TRBD1 matching 7 bases. The junction had 7 bases not matched to a gene; V was cut back by 6 bases and J by 2 bases. Germline lookup yields CDR1 MNHNS and CDR2 SASEGT. The CDR3 runs 14 residues. The CDR3 sequence is CASRPTGIAYEQYF. The CDR3 DNA is TGTGCCAGCAGGCCGACAGGGATTGCCTACGAGCAGTACTTC.

The chain is built from TRBV19 and TRBJ1-5; D uncertain. The CDR3 contains 13 residues. The V gene lost 5 bases and the J gene lost 5 bases, with 10 bases spanning the gap. CDR1 LNHDA and CDR2 SQIVND come from the germline V gene (reference sequence). CDR3 in DNA: TGTGCCAGTAGTCGAAACCCCGATCAGCCCCAGCATTTT. Translation: CASSRNPDQPQHF.

This chain joins TRBV24-1 and TRBJ2-6, with 7 positions matching TRBD1. The V segment lost 9 bases and the J segment 0 bases; nucleotides outside the gene matches: 10. The germline gives CDR1 KGHDR, CDR2 SFDVKD. The length of the CDR3 is 17 residues. The CDR3, as DNA: TGTGCCACCGGGAAGGGACAGCTGACCTCTGGGGCCAACGTCCTGACTTTC. It translates to CATGKGQLTSGANVLTF.

This clonotype was found a few times. V and J are TRBV10-3 and TRBJ2-7; TRBD1 matches 9 bases. CDR1 and CDR2 from the germline V gene are ENHRY and SYGVKD. The CDR3 consists of 13 residues. The V and J ends lost 8 bases and 5 bases, in that order; junction bases with no gene match: 7. CDR3 in DNA: TGTGCCATCTACAGGACAGGGGACCACGAGCAGTACTTC. Protein sequence: CAIYRTGDHEQYF.

Only a few counts were recorded for this clonotype. This chain connects TRBV25-1 to TRBJ2-1, with TRBD2 matching 12 bases. The CDR3 spans 16 residues. Germline V CDR1 and CDR2: MGHDK, SYGVNS. V shed 2 bases, J shed 7 bases, and the junction held 6 bases outside the gene matches. Here the CDR3 reads CASSERVGTSGNEQFF. In DNA form, the CDR3 reads TGTGCCAGCAGTGAAAGGGTTGGGACTAGCGGGAATGAGCAGTTCTTC.

In this sample, this clonotype turned up a few times. The CDR3 DNA follows: TGTGCCAGTAGTACCCCTGGCGGGAGGAGGTCCACAGATACGCAGTATTTT. Residues: CASSTPGGRRSTDTQYF. The gene calls are TRBV19 and TRBJ2-3, with 8 bases fitting TRBD2. The V and J ends lost 4 bases and 2 bases, in that order; junction bases with no gene match: 11. The length of the CDR3 is 17 residues. Germline V gene lookup returns CDR1 LNHDA and CDR2 SQIVND (reference sequence).

In its sample, this clonotype was seen many times. The V and J genes are TRBV6-2 or TRBV6-3 and TRBJ2-7; 7 bases align to TRBD2. V was pared by 6 bases and J by 7 bases, with 12 bases of the junction left unmatched. The CDR3 is 14 residues long. Germline values: CDR1 MNHEY, CDR2 SVGEGT. Here the CDR3 reads CASSSGTTSEEQYF. The CDR3 DNA reads as TGTGCCAGCAGCTCCGGGACTACCTCAGAAGAGCAGTACTTC.

The V call is TRBV20-1, the J call TRBJ1-2; TRBD1 matches 8 bases. This CDR3 is built from 14 residues. The V gene end was trimmed by 6 bases and the J gene end by 8 bases; junction bases not matched to a gene: 14. CDR1 is DFQATT, CDR2 SNEGSKA, per germline (reference sequence). The CDR3 DNA reads TGCAGTGCACGGCCGGACGGCAGGGGGCTAGGCTACACCTTC. This encodes CSARPDGRGLGYTF.

This clonotype was detected ten times or more. The chain carries TRBV9 and TRBJ1-1, with D possibly being TRBD1 (6 bases). Per the germline V gene, CDR1 is SGDLS and CDR2 is YYNGEE. The CDR3 has 15 residues. With 2 bases removed from V and 0 bases from J, the gap between germline ends came to 11 bases. The CDR3 sequence: CASSVQGRLNTEAFF. For the CDR3, the DNA is TGTGCCAGCAGCGTCCAGGGGCGCTTGAACACTGAAGCTTTCTTT.

This clonotype was counted between two and nine times. The chain carries TRBV7-3 and TRBJ2-1, with 9 nucleotides matching TRBD2. Trimming took 4 bases from V and 8 from J; bases not matched to a gene: 6. This CDR3 contains 14 residues. From germline, CDR1 is SGHTA and CDR2 FQGTGA. DNA for the CDR3: TGTGCCAGCAGCTCCGGGACTAGCAGGGATGAGCAGTTCTTC. It translates to CASSSGTSRDEQFF.

This clonotype was seen repeatedly, ten times or more. The chain links TRBV11-2 to TRBJ2-1; D unclear. This CDR3 comprises 17 residues. The germline CDR1 and CDR2 sequences are SGHAT and FQNNGV. V lost 1 base, J lost 4 bases, and 17 bases lay in between. The CDR3 protein is CASSLVGPLRLYNEQFF. For the CDR3, the DNA is TGTGCCAGCAGCTTAGTTGGGCCATTGAGGTTGTACAATGAGCAGTTCTTC.

This clonotype was recorded many times. This rearrangement joins TRBV3-1 to TRBJ2-2; 16 nucleotides match TRBD2. Per the germline V gene, CDR1 is LGHDT and CDR2 is YNNKEL (reference sequence). Trimming cost V 3 bases and J 3 bases; bases outside gene matches: 4. This CDR3 spans 18 amino acids. The CDR3 loop reads CASSQGLAGGPDTGELFF. The CDR3 bases are TGTGCCAGCAGCCAGGGACTAGCGGGAGGGCCGGACACCGGGGAGCTGTTTTTT. The complete variable domain, with remaining parts taken from reference TRBV3-1 and TRBJ2-2, reads DTAVSQTPKYLVTQMGNDKSIKCEQNLGHDTMYWYKQDSKKFLKIMFSYNNKELIINETVPNRFSPKSPDKAHLNLHINSLELGDSAVYFCASSQGLAGGPDTGELFFGEGSRLTVL.

This clonotype was seen ten or more times. The chain is built from TRBV20-1 and TRBJ2-1, with TRBD2 identical over 9 bases. The CDR3 consists of 16 residues. The ends lost 5 bases at V and 0 bases at J; junction bases unmatched: 8. Germline CDR1 reads DFQATT; CDR2 reads SNEGSKA (reference sequence). CDR3 in amino acids: CSAESSGRSSYNEQFF. The CDR3 DNA follows: TGCAGTGCTGAATCAAGCGGGAGGAGCTCCTACAATGAGCAGTTCTTC.

This clonotype was seen repeatedly, ten times or more. The CDR3 bases are TGTGCCAGCAGTTTACCCCTCGGAACTAGCGGGATCGTAGGTGAGGGCACAGATACGCAGTATTTT. Amino acids: CASSLPLGTSGIVGEGTDTQYF. This chain joins TRBV28 and TRBJ2-3; 10 positions match TRBD2. This CDR3 is built from 22 residues. J was trimmed by 1 base and V by 2 bases; bases with no gene match: 21. Germline V lookup: CDR1 MDHEN, CDR2 SYDVKM.

This clonotype was seen ten or more times. V gene TRBV29-1 combines with J gene TRBJ2-3; 9 bases are a match to TRBD2. Germline CDR1 is SQVTM and CDR2 is ANQGSEA. There are 14 residues in the CDR3. Trimming removed 6 bases from V and 2 bases from J; junction bases left unmatched: 6. The CDR3 coding sequence is TGCAGCGTGGGCCCTAGCGGGACCACAGATACGCAGTATTTT. This sequence encodes CSVGPSGTTDTQYF.

About this clonotype itself: A read error may be the cause here, since a much bigger clone is one base away. Without the conserved terminal phenylalanine or tryptophan, this CDR3 likely stems from a read error. This chain connects TRBV29-1 to TRBJ2-5, with a tentative D call TRBD2 (6 bases). Per the germline V gene, CDR1 is SQVTM and CDR2 is ANQGSEA. CDR3 length: 14 residues. Trimming removed 6 bases at V and 2 bases at J, with 16 bases between. The CDR3 is CSVVTPRDQETQYL. The CDR3, as DNA: TGCAGCGTGGTAACACCGCGGGATCAAGAGACCCAGTACCTC.

The count of this clonotype is one. Given a much more abundant clone one base away, this may be a read error. The V call is TRBV7-9, the J call TRBJ2-5; possibly TRBD2 for D (5 bases). Per the germline V gene, CDR1 is SEHNR and CDR2 is FQNEAQ (reference sequence). The CDR3 has 14 amino acids. Here the CDR3 DNA reads TGTGCCAACAGCCCCGGACGGGAACAAGAGACCCAGTACTTC. Protein product: CANSPGREQETQYF.